The 18 T cell receptor beta chains below all came from one sample that was sequenced in a study of T-cell memory formation after mild COVID-19 (dated by TCRdb to the early 2020s). Library prep was done by 5' RACE. The sequencing machine was an Illumina NovaSeq 6000. TCRdb reran the public reads through fastp at Q25 and MiXCR, keeping productive beta chains. Entries are consolidated by CDR3 protein sequence, retaining the most common genes and DNA. The sample yields roughly 300,000 distinct CDR3 sequences; roughly an eighth were counted once. The leading ten clones occupy 22% of the sample. Sequencing was performed on PBMCs or a T cell subset sorted from them (not recorded which). All receptors derive from a man between 18 and 35 years old who had mild COVID-19 (a few samples of this study predate the infection). The sample titles of this study are shuffled in the database, so cell type and time point are left out; the donor was told from shared clones.

In this sample, this clonotype turned up many times. The chain has TRBV6-6 and TRBJ2-3, with TRBD2 matching over 11 bases. The CDR3 runs to 15 residues. V trimming: 6 bases; J trimming: 6 bases; junction bases outside the gene matches: 8. CDR1 MNHNY and CDR2 SVGAGI come from the germline V gene (reference sequence). The CDR3 reads CASRDSSGGSDTQYF. Written as DNA, the CDR3 is TGTGCCAGCAGGGACTCTAGCGGGGGGTCTGATACGCAGTATTTT.

The V and J genes are TRBV7-3 and TRBJ2-7; no definite D call. CDR1 and CDR2 (germline): SGHTA, FQGTGA. CDR3 length: 11 amino acids. Trimming pared 9 bases from V and 6 bases from J, leaving 12 bases between. CDR3 DNA: TGTGCCAGGGGATCATGGGGCGAGCAGTACTTC. Translation: CARGSWGEQYF.

In this sample, this clonotype turned up a few times. The chain couples TRBV6-5 to TRBJ2-3; D may correspond to TRBD1 or TRBD2 (6 bases each). Trimming shortened V by 8 bases and J by 4 bases, and 19 bases separated the two germline ends. Germline assignment: CDR1 MNHEY and CDR2 SVGAGI. The CDR3 runs to 15 residues. The CDR3 region is CASSWVGGDADTQYF. In DNA form, the CDR3 reads TGTGCCAGCTCTTGGGTGGGGGGCGATGCAGATACGCAGTATTTT.

Many counts were recorded for this clonotype. J is TRBJ2-5 and V is TRBV6-6; D may match TRBD1 or TRBD2 (6 bases each). CDR1 and CDR2 (germline): MNHNY, SVGAGI (reference sequence). The CDR3 is 13 amino acids. V was shortened by 0 bases and J by 8 bases, with 10 bases between the two germline ends. The CDR3 DNA reads as TGTGCCAGCAGTTACTCACAGGGAGGAACCCAGTACTTC. Translated: CASSYSQGGTQYF.

This clonotype was observed a few times. This rearrangement joins TRBV12-3 or TRBV12-4 to TRBJ2-6; D may be TRBD1 (6 bases). The CDR3 length is 15 residues. Trimming stripped 4 bases from V and 3 bases from J, with 10 bases between. CDR3 nucleotide sequence: TGTGCCAGCAGTTCAGGGGTCAATGGGGCCAACGTCCTGACTTTC. This sequence encodes CASSSGVNGANVLTF.

This clonotype was observed a handful of times. The rearrangement uses TRBV10-3 and TRBJ2-1; 7 positions agree with TRBD2. Germline lookup yields CDR1 ENHRY and CDR2 SYGVKD. V gave up 8 bases and J gave up 5 bases; unmatched junction bases: 6. CDR3 size: 13 residues. The CDR3 reads CAISPGGNNEQFF. CDR3 sequence (DNA): TGTGCCATCTCCCCGGGGGGTAACAATGAGCAGTTCTTC.

This clonotype was found a few times. This chain uses TRBV11-1 with TRBJ2-7, with D maybe TRBD1 (6 bases). The germline gives CDR1 SGHAT, CDR2 FQDESV (reference sequence). Trimming pared 5 bases from V and 2 bases from J, leaving 13 bases between. The CDR3 spans 14 residues. CDR3 sequence: CASSLTGSAYEQYF. The CDR3 nucleotides read TGTGCCAGCAGCCTAACAGGGAGTGCCTACGAGCAGTACTTC.

This chain joins TRBV3-1 and TRBJ1-5; no reliable D call. CDR1 and CDR2 (germline): LGHDT, YNNKEL (reference sequence). The CDR3 length is 18 residues. The V end was cut by 1 base, the J end by 1 base, with 17 bases between. The CDR3 DNA reads as TGTGCCAGCAGCCAAGTTTGGGTCTTCGGGCGCAGCAATCAGCCCCAGCATTTT. It yields the protein CASSQVWVFGRSNQPQHF.

The chain carries TRBV19 and TRBJ2-3, with 8 bases identical to TRBD2. Germline V CDR1 and CDR2: LNHDA, SQIVND (reference sequence). CDR3 size: 14 residues. Trimming took 4 bases from V and 5 from J; bases not matched to a gene: 5. This CDR3 is CASSKLAAGDTQYF. The CDR3 nucleotides are TGTGCCAGTAGTAAACTAGCGGCGGGAGATACGCAGTATTTT.

This clonotype was observed once. This chain links TRBV7-2 with TRBJ2-5; maybe TRBD1 (6 bases). V lost 2 bases and J lost 5, with 15 bases in between. The CDR3 is 15 amino acids. From germline, CDR1 is SGHTA and CDR2 FQGNSA. The CDR3 DNA reads as TGTGCCAGCAGCTTAAGCCGAATTCAGGGGGAGACCCAGTACTTC. Encoded protein: CASSLSRIQGETQYF. The entire variable domain, with the rest obtained from reference TRBV7-2 and TRBJ2-5, is as follows: GAGVSQSPSNKVTEKGKDVELRCDPISGHTALYWYRQSLGQGLEFLIYFQGNSAPDKSGLPSDRFSAERTGGSVSTLTIQRTQQEDSAVYLCASSLSRIQGETQYFGPGTRLLVL.

This clonotype came up many times. This chain joins TRBV11-2 and TRBJ2-1; 10 bases fit TRBD1. Germline CDR1 SGHAT, CDR2 FQNNGV. Unmatched junction bases numbered 2, after V lost 8 bases and J lost 4 bases. The CDR3 consists of 13 residues. CDR3 nucleotides: TGTGCCAGCCGACAGGGGGCTTACAATGAGCAGTTCTTC. Protein product: CASRQGAYNEQFF.

The table lists this clonotype with a few counts. This sequence joins TRBV12-3 or TRBV12-4 and TRBJ2-1; possibly TRBD2 for D (6 bases). CDR3 length: 15 amino acids. V was shortened by 7 bases and J by 5 bases, with 18 bases between the two germline ends. The CDR3: CASNGGLRTNNEQFF. The CDR3 coding sequence is TGTGCCAGCAACGGAGGACTCCGGACTAACAATGAGCAGTTCTTC.

Ten or more counts support this clonotype. V is TRBV7-9 and J is TRBJ2-2; unclear D gene. This CDR3 region has 13 residues. In germline, CDR1 is SEHNR, CDR2 FQNEAQ (reference sequence). V was trimmed by 4 bases and J by 5 bases, leaving 8 bases between them. For the CDR3, the DNA is TGTGCCAGCAGCTACGACGGGACCGGGGAGCTGTTTTTT. Its protein product is CASSYDGTGELFF. The full variable domain, with the rest looked up from reference TRBV7-9 and TRBJ2-2, is DTGVSQNPRHKITKRGQNVTFRCDPISEHNRLYWYRQTLGQGPEFLTYFQNEAQLEKSRLLSDRFSAERPKGSFSTLEIQRTEQGDSAMYLCASSYDGTGELFFGEGSRLTVL.

The J gene is TRBJ1-2, the V gene TRBV7-8; possible D gene TRBD1, 5 bases. The CDR3 runs 14 residues. The germline V and J ends were trimmed by 5 bases and 4 bases, with 14 bases remaining between them. The germline CDR1 and CDR2 sequences are SGHVS and FQNEAQ. CDR3 coding DNA: TGTGCCAGCAGCCGCGGGGGGAGGCCCTATGGCTACACCTTC. Amino acids: CASSRGGRPYGYTF.

There are a few counts of this clonotype. The chain recombines TRBV5-4 with TRBJ2-3, with a possible D match to TRBD2 (7 bases). The CDR3 extends over 16 amino acids. CDR1 is SGHNT, CDR2 YYREEE, per germline (reference sequence). The germline V and J ends were trimmed by 2 bases and 3 bases, with 16 bases remaining between them. This CDR3 is CASSFGGGRETDTQYF. The CDR3 DNA reads as TGTGCCAGCAGCTTTGGGGGGGGCCGCGAGACAGATACGCAGTATTTT.

This clonotype was counted between two and nine times. This chain connects TRBV5-1 to TRBJ2-3, with 12 bases fitting TRBD2. Unmatched junction bases numbered 3, after V lost 3 bases and J lost 1 base. The germline V gene encodes CDR1 SGHRS and CDR2 YFSETQ. The CDR3 runs 16 residues. The CDR3 bases are TGCGCCAGCAGCTCTAGACTAGCGGGGGGCACAGATACGCAGTATTTT. The encoded protein is CASSSRLAGGTDTQYF.

The sample holds a few counts of this clonotype. This chain's CDR3 is CASSEYRVLHTDTQYF. The CDR3 DNA sequence: TGTGCCAGCAGCGAGTACCGGGTTCTCCACACAGATACGCAGTATTTT. The V call is TRBV7-2, the J call TRBJ2-3; no clear D. The germline CDR1 and CDR2 sequences are SGHTA and FQGNSA. The CDR3 extends over 16 amino acids. Trimming left V 5 bases short and J 2 bases short, with 17 bases between.

The rearrangement links TRBV4-3 to TRBJ1-4; D not certain. The CDR3 length is 16 residues. Germline CDR1 is LGHNA and CDR2 is YSLEER. V lost 2 bases, J lost 3 bases, and 13 bases lay in between. The CDR3 here is CASSQQEGRANEKLFF. DNA for the CDR3: TGCGCCAGCAGCCAACAAGAGGGAAGGGCTAATGAAAAACTGTTTTTT.